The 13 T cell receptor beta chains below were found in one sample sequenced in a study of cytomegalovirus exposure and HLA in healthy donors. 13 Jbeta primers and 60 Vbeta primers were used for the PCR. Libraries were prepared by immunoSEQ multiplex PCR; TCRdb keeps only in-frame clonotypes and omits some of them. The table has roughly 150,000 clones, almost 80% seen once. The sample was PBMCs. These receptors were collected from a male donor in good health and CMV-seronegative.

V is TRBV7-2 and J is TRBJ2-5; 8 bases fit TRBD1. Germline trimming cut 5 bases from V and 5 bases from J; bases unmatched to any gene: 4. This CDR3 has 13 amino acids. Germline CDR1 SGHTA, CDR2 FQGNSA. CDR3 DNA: TGTGCCAGCAGCCTCAGGGGGCCGGAGACCCAGTACTTC. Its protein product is CASSLRGPETQYF.

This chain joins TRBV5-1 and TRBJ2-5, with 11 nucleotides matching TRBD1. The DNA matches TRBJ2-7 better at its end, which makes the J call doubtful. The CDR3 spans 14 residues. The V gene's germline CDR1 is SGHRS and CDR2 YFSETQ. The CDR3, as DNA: TGCGCCAGCAGCGTGGGACAGGGGGCCTACGAGCAGTACTTC. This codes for CASSVGQGAYEQYF.

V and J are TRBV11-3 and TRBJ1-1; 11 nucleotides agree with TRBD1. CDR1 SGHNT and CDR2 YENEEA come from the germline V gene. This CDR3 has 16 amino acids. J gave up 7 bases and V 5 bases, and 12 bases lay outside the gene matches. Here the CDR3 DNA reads TGTGCCAGCAGCCGGACAGGGGGCGGTGACTGGGGTGAAGCTTTCTTT. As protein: CASSRTGGGDWGEAFF.

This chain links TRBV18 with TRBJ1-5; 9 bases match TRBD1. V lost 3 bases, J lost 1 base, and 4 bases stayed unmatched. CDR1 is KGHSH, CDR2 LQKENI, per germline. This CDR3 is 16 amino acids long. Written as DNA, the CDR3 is TGTGCCAGCTCACCGGGGACAGGGTCAAGCAATCAGCCCCAGCATTTT. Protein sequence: CASSPGTGSSNQPQHF.

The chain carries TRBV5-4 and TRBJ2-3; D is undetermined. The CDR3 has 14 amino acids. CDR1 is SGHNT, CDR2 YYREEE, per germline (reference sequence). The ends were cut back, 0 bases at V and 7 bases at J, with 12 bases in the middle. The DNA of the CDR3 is TGTGCCAGCAGCTTGGGTGAATCGGTATATACGCAGTATTTT. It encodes CASSLGESVYTQYF.

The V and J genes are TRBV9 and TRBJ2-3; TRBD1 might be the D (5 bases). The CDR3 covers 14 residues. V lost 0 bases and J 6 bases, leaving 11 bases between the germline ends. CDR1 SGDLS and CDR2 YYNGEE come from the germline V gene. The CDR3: CASSVGFGADTQYF. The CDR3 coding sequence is TGTGCCAGCAGCGTAGGGTTTGGGGCGGATACGCAGTATTTT.

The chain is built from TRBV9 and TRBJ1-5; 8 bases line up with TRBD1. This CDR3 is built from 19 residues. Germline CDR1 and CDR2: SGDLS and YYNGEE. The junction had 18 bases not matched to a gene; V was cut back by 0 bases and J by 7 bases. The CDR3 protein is CASSVVRGGRGRSGQPQHF. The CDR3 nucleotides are TGTGCCAGCAGCGTAGTAAGGGGGGGCAGGGGGCGCAGTGGGCAGCCCCAGCATTTT.

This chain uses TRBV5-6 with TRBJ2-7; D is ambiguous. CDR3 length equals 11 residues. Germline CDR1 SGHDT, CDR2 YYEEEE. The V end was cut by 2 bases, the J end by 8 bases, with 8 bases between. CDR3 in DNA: TGTGCCAGCAGCTTCTCTAATAAGCAGTACTTC. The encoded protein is CASSFSNKQYF.

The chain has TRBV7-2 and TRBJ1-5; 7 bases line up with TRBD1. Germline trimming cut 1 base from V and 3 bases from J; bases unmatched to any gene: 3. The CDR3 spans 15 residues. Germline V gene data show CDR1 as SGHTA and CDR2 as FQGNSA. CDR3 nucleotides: TGTGCCAGCAGCTTAGGGGACAGTTACAATCAGCCCCAGCATTTT. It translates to CASSLGDSYNQPQHF.

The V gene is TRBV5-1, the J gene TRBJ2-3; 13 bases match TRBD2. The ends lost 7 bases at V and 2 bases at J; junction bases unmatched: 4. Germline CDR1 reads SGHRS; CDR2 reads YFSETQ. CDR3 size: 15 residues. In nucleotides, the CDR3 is TGCGCCAGCGGCGGACTAGCGGGGGACACAGATACGCAGTATTTT. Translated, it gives CASGGLAGDTDTQYF.

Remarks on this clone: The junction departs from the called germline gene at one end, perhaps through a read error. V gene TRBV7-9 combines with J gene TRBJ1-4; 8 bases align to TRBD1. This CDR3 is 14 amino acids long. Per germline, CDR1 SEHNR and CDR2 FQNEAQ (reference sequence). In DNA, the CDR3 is TGTTCCAGCAGCCTTGGACAGGGAGGAGAAAAACTGTTTTTT. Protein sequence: CSSSLGQGGEKLFF. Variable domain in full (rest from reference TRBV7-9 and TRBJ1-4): DTGVSQNPRHKITKRGQNVTFRCDPISEHNRLYWYRQTLGQGPEFLTYFQNEAQLEKSRLLSDRFSAERPKGSFSTLEIQRTEQGDSAMYLCSSSLGQGGEKLFFGSGTQLSVL.

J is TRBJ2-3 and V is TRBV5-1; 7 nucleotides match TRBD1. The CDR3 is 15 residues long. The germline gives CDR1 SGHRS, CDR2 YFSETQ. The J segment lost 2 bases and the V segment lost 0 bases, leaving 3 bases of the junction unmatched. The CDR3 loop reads CASSLAGQYTDTQYF. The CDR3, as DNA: TGCGCCAGCAGCTTGGCGGGACAGTACACAGATACGCAGTATTTT.

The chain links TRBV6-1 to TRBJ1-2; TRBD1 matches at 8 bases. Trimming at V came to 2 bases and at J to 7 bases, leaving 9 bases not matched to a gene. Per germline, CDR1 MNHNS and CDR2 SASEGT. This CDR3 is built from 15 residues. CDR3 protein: CASSEWADRGGGYTF. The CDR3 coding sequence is TGTGCCAGCAGTGAATGGGCCGACAGGGGCGGTGGCTACACCTTC.